A single sample is the source of the 5 T cell receptor beta chains below, sequenced in a study of response to subunit inactivated influenza vaccine. One entry per CDR3 protein, called by TCRdb with MiXCR from the RT-PCR reads. This table has over 750,000 distinct CDR3 sequences, about 20% appearing once. The specimen was PBMCs from blood, collected about 5 days after vaccination. The receptors here all came from a man aged 45-60 years who received an inactivated influenza vaccine.

The rearrangement joins TRBV5-1 to TRBJ2-2; D gene uncertain. Germline CDR1 is SGHRS and CDR2 is YFSETQ. The V end lost 1 base, the J end lost 1 base, and 8 bases lay between the germline ends. This CDR3 is built from 15 residues. CDR3 region: CASSLMPGNTGELFF. CDR3 nucleotides: TGCGCCAGCAGCTTGATGCCCGGGAACACCGGGGAGCTGTTTTTT.

This clonotype has just a few counts. This chain joins TRBV10-3 and TRBJ2-2, with D maybe TRBD1 (5 bases). The CDR3 consists of 14 residues. The V end lost 7 bases, the J end lost 1 base, and 10 bases lay between the germline ends. Germline lookup yields CDR1 ENHRY and CDR2 SYGVKD. The CDR3: CAINRDRNTGELFF. The CDR3 bases are TGTGCCATCAATAGAGACAGGAACACCGGGGAGCTGTTTTTT.

This clonotype was found a few times. This rearrangement joins TRBV7-2 to TRBJ2-1; D gene uncertain. The CDR3 has 12 amino acids. Germline CDR1 is SGHTA and CDR2 is FQGNSA. The V end was cut by 5 bases, the J end by 10 bases, with 12 bases between. CDR3 nucleotide sequence: TGTGCCAGCAGCCTAACTTGGGGAGAGCAGTTCTTC. Translation gives CASSLTWGEQFF.

This clonotype occurred once. The chain carries TRBV27 and TRBJ2-2, with no clear D. The CDR3 consists of 14 residues. Germline lookup yields CDR1 MNHEY and CDR2 SMNVEV (reference sequence). With 3 bases removed from V and 2 bases from J, the gap between germline ends came to 7 bases. CDR3: CASSFWSNTGELFF. CDR3 DNA sequence: TGTGCCAGCAGTTTTTGGTCAAACACCGGGGAGCTGTTTTTT.

The sample holds a few counts of this clonotype. The chain combines TRBV15 with TRBJ1-6; 7 bases map to TRBD1. Unmatched junction bases numbered 9, after V lost 6 bases and J lost 7 bases. CDR1 and CDR2 (germline): LNHNV, YYDKDF (reference sequence). This CDR3 has 15 residues. CDR3 loop: CATRARQGRNSPLHF. The CDR3 bases are TGTGCCACCAGGGCAAGACAGGGTCGGAATTCACCCCTCCACTTT.